This passage covers 4 T cell receptor beta chains from one sample sequenced in a study of blood T cell repertoires in COVID-19. TCRdb's copy holds only in-frame clones and misses some; the assay was immunoSEQ multiplex PCR. Among 65,000 to 95,000 clones listed, 70% to 90% were seen once. The sample consisted of peripheral blood. These receptors came from a man over 45 with active COVID-19.

This chain joins TRBV3-1 (or the pseudogene TRBV3-2) and TRBJ1-5; 11 bases are a match to TRBD1. Germline V gene lookup returns CDR1 LGHDT and CDR2 YNNKEL (reference sequence). CDR3 size: 17 residues. Unmatched junction bases numbered 5, after V lost 4 bases and J lost 0 bases. CDR3 region: CASSPRGQGGSNQPQHF. The DNA for the CDR3 is TGTGCCAGCAGCCCCAGGGGACAGGGGGGTAGCAATCAGCCCCAGCATTTT.

CDR3 residues: CASSQDGEQFF. The CDR3 DNA reads TGCGCCAGCAGCCAAGATGGCGAGCAGTTCTTC. The V call is TRBV4-1, the J call TRBJ2-1; D is unclear. Trimming shortened V by 0 bases and J by 10 bases, and 4 bases separated the two germline ends. The CDR3 covers 11 residues. Germline values: CDR1 MGHRA, CDR2 YSYEKL.

This rearrangement joins TRBV12-5 to TRBJ2-1; 7 bases are shared with TRBD1. The CDR3 sequence is 13 residues long. V lost 7 bases, J lost 6 bases, and 6 bases stayed unmatched. The germline V gene has CDR1 LGHNT and CDR2 FRNRAP. The CDR3 DNA is TGTGCTAGTGCCAGAAGGGGGCCCAATGAGCAGTTCTTC. It yields the protein CASARRGPNEQFF. The whole variable domain, remainder taken from reference TRBV12-5 and TRBJ2-1, is DARVTQTPRHKVTEMGQEVTMRCQPILGHNTVFWYRQTMMQGLELLAYFRNRAPLDDSGMPKDRFSAEMPDATLATLKIQPSEPRDSAVYFCASARRGPNEQFFGPGTRLTVL.

The V call is TRBV3-1 (or the pseudogene TRBV3-2), the J call TRBJ2-3; D gene unclear. V lost 1 base, J lost 6 bases, and 5 bases lay in between. Germline V gene lookup returns CDR1 LGHDT and CDR2 YNNKEL (reference sequence). The CDR3 is 12 residues long. The CDR3 is CASSQVSDTQYF. CDR3 coding DNA: TGTGCCAGCAGCCAAGTGTCGGATACGCAGTATTTT.